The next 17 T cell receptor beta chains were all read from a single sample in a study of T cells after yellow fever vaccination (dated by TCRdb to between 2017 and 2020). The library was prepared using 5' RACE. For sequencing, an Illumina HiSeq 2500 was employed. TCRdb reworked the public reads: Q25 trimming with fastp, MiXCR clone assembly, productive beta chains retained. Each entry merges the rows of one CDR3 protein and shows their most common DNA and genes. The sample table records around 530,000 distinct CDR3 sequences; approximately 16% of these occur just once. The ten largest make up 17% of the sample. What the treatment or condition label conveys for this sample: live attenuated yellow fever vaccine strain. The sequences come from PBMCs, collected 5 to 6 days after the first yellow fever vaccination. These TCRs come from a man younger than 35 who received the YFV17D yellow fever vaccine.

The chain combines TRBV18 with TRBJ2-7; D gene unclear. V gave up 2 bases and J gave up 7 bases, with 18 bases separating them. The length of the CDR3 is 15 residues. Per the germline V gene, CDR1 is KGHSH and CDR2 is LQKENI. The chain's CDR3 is CASSPMDPKVGEQYV. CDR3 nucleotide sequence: TGTGCCAGCTCACCAATGGACCCCAAAGTGGGGGAGCAGTACGTC.

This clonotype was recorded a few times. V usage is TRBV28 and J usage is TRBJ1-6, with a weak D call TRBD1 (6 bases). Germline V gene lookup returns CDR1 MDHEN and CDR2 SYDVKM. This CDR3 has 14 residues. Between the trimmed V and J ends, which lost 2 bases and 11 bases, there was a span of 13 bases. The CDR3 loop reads CASSLTGLMAPLHF. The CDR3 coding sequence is TGTGCCAGCAGTTTAACAGGGCTCATGGCACCCCTCCACTTT.

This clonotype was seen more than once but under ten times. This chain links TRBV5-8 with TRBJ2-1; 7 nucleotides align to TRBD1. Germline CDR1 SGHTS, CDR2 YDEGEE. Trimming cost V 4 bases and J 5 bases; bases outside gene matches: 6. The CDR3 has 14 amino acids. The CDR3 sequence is CASSPGTAHNEQFF. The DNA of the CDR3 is TGTGCCAGCAGCCCCGGGACAGCACACAATGAGCAGTTCTTC.

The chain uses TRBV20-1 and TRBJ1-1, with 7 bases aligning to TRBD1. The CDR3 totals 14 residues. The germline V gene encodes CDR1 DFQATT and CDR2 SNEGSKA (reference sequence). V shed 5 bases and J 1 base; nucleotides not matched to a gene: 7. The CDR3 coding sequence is TGCAGTGCTCGAATGGGACAGCCGAACACTGAAGCTTTCTTT. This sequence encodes CSARMGQPNTEAFF.

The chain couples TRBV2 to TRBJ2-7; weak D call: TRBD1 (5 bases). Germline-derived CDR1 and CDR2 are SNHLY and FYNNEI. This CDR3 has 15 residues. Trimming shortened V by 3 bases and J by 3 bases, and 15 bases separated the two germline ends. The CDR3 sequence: CASSEERGWGYEQYF. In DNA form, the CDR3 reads TGTGCCAGCAGTGAGGAAAGGGGTTGGGGCTACGAGCAGTACTTC. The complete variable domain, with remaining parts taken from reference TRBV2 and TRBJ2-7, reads EPEVTQTPSHQVTQMGQEVILRCVPISNHLYFYWYRQILGQKVEFLVSFYNNEISEKSEIFDDQFSVERPDGSNFTLKIRSTKLEDSAMYFCASSEERGWGYEQYFGPGTRLTVT.

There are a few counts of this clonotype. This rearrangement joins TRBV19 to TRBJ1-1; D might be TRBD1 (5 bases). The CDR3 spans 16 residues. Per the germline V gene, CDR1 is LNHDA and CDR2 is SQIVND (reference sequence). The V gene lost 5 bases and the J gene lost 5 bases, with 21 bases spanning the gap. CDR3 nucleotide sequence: TGTGCCAGTAGTTCCGCCGTTGGGAGGGGAAGGACTGAAGCTTTCTTT. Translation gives CASSSAVGRGRTEAFF.

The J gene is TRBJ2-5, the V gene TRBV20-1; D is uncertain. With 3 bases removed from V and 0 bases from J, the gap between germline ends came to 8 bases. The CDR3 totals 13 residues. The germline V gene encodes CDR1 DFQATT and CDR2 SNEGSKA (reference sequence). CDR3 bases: TGCAGTGCTAGTTATGGCTACCAAGAGACCCAGTACTTC. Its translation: CSASYGYQETQYF.

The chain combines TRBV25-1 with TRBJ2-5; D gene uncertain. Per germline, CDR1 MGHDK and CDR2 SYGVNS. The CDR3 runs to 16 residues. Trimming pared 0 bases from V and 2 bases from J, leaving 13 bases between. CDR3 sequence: CASSEYAASVQETQYF. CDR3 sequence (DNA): TGTGCCAGCAGTGAATATGCCGCCTCAGTGCAAGAGACCCAGTACTTC.

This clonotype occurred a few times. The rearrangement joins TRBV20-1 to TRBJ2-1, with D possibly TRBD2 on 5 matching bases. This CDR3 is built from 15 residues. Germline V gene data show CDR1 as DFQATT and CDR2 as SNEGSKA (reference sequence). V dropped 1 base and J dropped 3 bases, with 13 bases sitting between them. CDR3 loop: CSARVIRGSYNEQFF. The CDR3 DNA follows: TGCAGTGCTAGAGTCATCCGGGGAAGCTACAATGAGCAGTTCTTC.

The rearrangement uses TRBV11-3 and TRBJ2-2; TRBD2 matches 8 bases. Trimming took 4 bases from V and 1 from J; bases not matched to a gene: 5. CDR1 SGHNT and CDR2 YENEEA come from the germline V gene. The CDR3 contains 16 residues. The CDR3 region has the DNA TGTGCCAGCAGCTACCGAAGCGGGGGGAACACCGGGGAGCTGTTTTTT. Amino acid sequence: CASSYRSGGNTGELFF.

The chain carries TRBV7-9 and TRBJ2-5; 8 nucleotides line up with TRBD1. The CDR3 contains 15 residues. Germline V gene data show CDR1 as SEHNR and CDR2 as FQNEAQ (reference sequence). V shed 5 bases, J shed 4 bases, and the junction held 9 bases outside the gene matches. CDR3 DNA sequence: TGTGCCAGCAGCCTCCAGGGGGCGCGGAGAGAGACCCAGTACTTC. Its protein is CASSLQGARRETQYF.

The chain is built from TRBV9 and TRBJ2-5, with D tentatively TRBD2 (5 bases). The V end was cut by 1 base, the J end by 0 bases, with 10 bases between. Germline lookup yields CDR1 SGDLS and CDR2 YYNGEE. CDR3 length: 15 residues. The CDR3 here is CASSVTPGYQETQYF. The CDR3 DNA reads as TGTGCCAGCAGCGTAACCCCGGGGTACCAAGAGACCCAGTACTTC.

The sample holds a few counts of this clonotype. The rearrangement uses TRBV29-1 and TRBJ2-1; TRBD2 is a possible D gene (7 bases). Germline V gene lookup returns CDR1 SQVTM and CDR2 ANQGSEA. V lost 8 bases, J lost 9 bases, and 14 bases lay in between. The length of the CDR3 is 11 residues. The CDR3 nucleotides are TGCAGCCAAGGGGGGGGCCGTGAGCAGTTCTTC. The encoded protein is CSQGGGREQFF.

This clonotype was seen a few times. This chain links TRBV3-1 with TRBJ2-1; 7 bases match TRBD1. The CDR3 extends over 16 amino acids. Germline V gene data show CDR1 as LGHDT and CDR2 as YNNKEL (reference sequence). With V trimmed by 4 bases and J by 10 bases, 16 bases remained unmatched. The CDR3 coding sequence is TGTGCCAGCAGCCCCACTCGACAGGGATGGTCAGGGGAGCAGTTCTTC. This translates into CASSPTRQGWSGEQFF.

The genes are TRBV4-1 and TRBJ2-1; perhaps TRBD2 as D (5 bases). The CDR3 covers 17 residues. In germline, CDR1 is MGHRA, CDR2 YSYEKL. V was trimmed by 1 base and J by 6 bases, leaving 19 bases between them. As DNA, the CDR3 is TGCGCCAGCAGCCAAGGGCCTTCTAGCCGTAGGGCCAATGAGCAGTTCTTC. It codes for CASSQGPSSRRANEQFF.

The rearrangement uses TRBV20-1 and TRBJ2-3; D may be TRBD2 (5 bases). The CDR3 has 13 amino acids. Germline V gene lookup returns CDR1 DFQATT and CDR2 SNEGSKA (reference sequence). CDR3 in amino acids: CSAKLGSPDTQYF. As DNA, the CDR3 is TGCAGCGCGAAACTAGGTTCCCCAGATACGCAGTATTTT.

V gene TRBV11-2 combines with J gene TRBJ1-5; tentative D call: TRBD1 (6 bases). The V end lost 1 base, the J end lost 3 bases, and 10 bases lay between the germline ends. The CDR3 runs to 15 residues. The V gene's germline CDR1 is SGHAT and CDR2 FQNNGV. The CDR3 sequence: CASSLGTVINQPQHF. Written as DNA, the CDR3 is TGTGCCAGCAGCTTAGGGACAGTCATCAATCAGCCCCAGCATTTT. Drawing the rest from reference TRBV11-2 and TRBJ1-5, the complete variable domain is EAGVAQSPRYKIIEKRQSVAFWCNPISGHATLYWYQQILGQGPKLLIQFQNNGVVDDSQLPKDRFSAERLKGVDSTLKIQPAKLEDSAVYLCASSLGTVINQPQHFGDGTRLSIL.